This TCR beta chain was captured by sequencing in a study of T cells after yellow fever vaccination. By 5'RACE template switching, TCR cDNA was produced, with a universal primer site and UMIs added in the process. TCRdb processed the 5' RACE reads anew with MiXCR; each CDR3 protein has one entry. The profile shows over 250,000 distinct CDR3 sequences, around 4.9% of them singletons. The specimen comprised CD4+ T cells sorted from PBMCs, sampled on the day of the yellow fever booster vaccination. The receptor comes from a man aged 18 to 35 who received the YFV17D yellow fever vaccine.

Written as DNA, the CDR3 is TGCGCCAGCACCTCGACAGGGGCAGAGACCCAGTACTTC. It translates to CASTSTGAETQYF. The V gene is TRBV5-1, the J gene TRBJ2-5; 8 bases line up with TRBD1. V shed 6 bases, J shed 4 bases, and the junction held 5 bases outside the gene matches. There are 13 residues in the CDR3. Germline CDR1 and CDR2: SGHRS and YFSETQ.